The clone carrying this T cell receptor (beta chain) was observed once. Its antigen is unknown. The data were taken from a study of Graves' ophthalmopathy and Graves' hyperthyroidism. Study conclusions and caveats: Clonotypes were expanded in thyroid at above 0.001 frequency, and most also appeared in blood.

RNA transcripts yielded amplified TCR beta CDR3 regions. After a first-round RT-PCR with HTBI primers, a second-round multiplex PCR was run. From the multiplex PCR reads, TCRdb called clonotypes with MiXCR, one entry per CDR3 protein. The data contain 350,000 to 400,000 distinct CDR3 sequences, 15% of them singletons. Ophthalmopathy not arising within 18 months of follow-up defined hyperthyroidism as stable. Hyperthyroidism was new, under 2 months, in patients aged 18 to 65. Certain patients, namely those with other autoimmune diseases, uncontrolled infections, pregnancy or lactation, were excluded. The CDR3 is made up of 13 amino acids. V shed 4 bases and J shed 14 bases, with 19 bases lying between them. CDR1 and CDR2 from the germline V gene are SGDLS and YYNGEE.

This receptor was obtained from a woman aged 18 to 35 with stable Graves' hyperthyroidism. The sample taken for sequencing was peripheral blood. This sequence joins TRBV9 and TRBJ2-4; D is possibly TRBD1 or TRBD2 (5 bases each). The CDR3 spells CASSSSPWGIKYF. The CDR3 bases are TGTGCCAGCAGCTCCTCCCCATGGGGGATTAAGTACTTC.